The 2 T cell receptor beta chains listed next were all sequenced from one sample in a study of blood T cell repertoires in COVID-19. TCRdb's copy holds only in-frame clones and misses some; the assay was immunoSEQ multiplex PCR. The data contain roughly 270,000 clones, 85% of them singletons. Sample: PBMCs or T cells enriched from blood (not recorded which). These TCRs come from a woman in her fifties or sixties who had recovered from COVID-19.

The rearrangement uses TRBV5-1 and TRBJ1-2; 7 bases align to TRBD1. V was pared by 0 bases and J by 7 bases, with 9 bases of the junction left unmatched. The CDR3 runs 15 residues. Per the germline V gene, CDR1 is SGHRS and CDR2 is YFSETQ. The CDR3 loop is CASSLGDDRAGGYTF. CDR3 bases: TGCGCCAGCAGCTTGGGGGACGACAGGGCAGGTGGCTACACCTTC. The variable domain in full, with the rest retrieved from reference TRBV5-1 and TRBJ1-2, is KAGVTQTPRYLIKTRGQQVTLSCSPISGHRSVSWYQQTPGQGLQFLFEYFSETQRNKGNFPGRFSGRQFSNSRSEMNVSTLELGDSALYLCASSLGDDRAGGYTFGSGTRLTVV.

As DNA, the CDR3 is TGTGCCAGCAGCGATCGGACAGGGGGCGGCACCGGGGAGCTGTTTTTT. Translated: CASSDRTGGGTGELFF. The chain carries TRBV4-2 and TRBJ2-2, with TRBD1 matching over 11 bases. The V gene's germline CDR1 is LGHNA and CDR2 YNFKEQ. This CDR3 has 16 amino acids. The J segment lost 4 bases and the V segment lost 5 bases, leaving 6 bases of the junction unmatched.